This TCR beta chain is drawn from a study of blood T cell repertoires in COVID-19. Study background: Donors in the United States, Italy and Spain gave samples during acute or convalescent COVID-19.

TCRdb keeps only in-frame clones here, not all; method: immunoSEQ multiplex PCR. The sample carries 85,000 to 100,000 clones, about 86% recorded once. This clonotype was sampled from a woman aged 55-69 years in a cohort sampled during active or convalescent COVID-19. Sequencing input: peripheral blood.

The CDR3, as DNA: TGTGCCAGCAGTTTATCGTGGGAGGGTTCCTACAATGAGCAGTTCTTC. This translates into CASSLSWEGSYNEQFF. The rearrangement links TRBV27 to TRBJ2-1, with 7 nucleotides matching TRBD2. Germline V CDR1 and CDR2: MNHEY, SMNVEV (reference sequence). V shed 0 bases and J 1 base; nucleotides not matched to a gene: 3. This CDR3 spans 16 amino acids.